This TCR beta chain is from a study of T cell responses to AZD1222 COVID-19 vaccine. Findings of the study overall: Donors were mostly white British, more females; clonal diversity possibly underestimated. Repertoire collection took place solely once the T cell response had peaked. Of the AZD1222 recipients, only six were seropositive at baseline. Reportedly, nearly half the spike-specific TCRs target unmutated variant regions.

Sequencing was performed with immunoSEQ multiplex PCR; in TCRdb, only in-frame clones are kept and a portion is missing. The sample gives 150,000 or so clones, roughly nine tenths of which show up once; 4.5% to 6.5% is in the top ten. This clone was seen just once. The antigen is unknown. This CDR3 spans 15 amino acids. CDR1 is MNHNS, CDR2 SASEGT, per germline. V shed 8 bases and J 1 base; nucleotides not matched to a gene: 6. The input for sequencing was peripheral blood, taken on day 0 of AZD1222 vaccination. The rearrangement joins TRBV6-1 to TRBJ2-3; 10 bases are shared with TRBD2. The receptor comes from an adult in good health. CDR3 DNA sequence: TGTGCCAGCGAATCAGCGGGAGGGCGCACAGATACGCAGTATTTT. Protein product: CASESAGGRTDTQYF.